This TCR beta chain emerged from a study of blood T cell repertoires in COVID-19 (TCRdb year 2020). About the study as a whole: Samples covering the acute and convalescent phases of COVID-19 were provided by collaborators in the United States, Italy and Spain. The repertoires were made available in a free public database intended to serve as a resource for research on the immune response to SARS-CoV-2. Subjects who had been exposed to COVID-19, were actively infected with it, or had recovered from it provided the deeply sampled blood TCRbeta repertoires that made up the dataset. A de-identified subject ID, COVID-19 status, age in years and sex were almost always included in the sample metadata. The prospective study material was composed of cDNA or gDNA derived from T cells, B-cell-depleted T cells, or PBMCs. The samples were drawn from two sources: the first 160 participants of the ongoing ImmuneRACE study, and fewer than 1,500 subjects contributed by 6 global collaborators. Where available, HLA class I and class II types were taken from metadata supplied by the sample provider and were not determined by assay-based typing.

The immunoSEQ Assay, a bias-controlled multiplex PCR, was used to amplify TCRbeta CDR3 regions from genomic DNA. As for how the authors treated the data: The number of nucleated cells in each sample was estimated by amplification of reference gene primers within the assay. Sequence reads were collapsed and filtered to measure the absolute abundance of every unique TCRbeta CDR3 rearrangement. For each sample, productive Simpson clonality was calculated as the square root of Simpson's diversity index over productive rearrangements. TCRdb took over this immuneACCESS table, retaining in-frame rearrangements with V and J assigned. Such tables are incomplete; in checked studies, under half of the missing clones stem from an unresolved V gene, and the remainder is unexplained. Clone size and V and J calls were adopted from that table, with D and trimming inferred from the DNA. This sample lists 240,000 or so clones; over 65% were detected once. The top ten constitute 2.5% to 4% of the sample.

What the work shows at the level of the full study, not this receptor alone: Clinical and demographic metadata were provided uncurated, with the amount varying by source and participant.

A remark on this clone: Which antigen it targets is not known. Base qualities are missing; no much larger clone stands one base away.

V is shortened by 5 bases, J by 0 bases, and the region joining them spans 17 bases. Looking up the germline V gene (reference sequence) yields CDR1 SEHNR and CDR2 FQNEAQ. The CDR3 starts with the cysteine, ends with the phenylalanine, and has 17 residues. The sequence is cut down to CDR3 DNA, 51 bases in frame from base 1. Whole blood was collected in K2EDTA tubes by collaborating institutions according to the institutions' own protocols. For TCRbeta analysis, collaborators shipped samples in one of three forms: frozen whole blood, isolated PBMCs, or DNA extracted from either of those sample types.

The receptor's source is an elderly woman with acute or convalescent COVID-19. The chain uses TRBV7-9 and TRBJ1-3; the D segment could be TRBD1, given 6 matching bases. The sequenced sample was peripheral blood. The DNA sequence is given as TGTGCCAGCAGCCCCGACCGACAGGACTTCTCTGGAAACACCATATATTTT. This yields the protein CASSPDRQDFSGNTIYF.